This TCR beta chain is from a study of cytomegalovirus exposure and HLA in healthy donors. The ends were cut back, 10 bases at V and 2 bases at J, with 12 bases in the middle. The CDR3 is made up of 13 amino acids. The germline V gene has CDR1 MNHNS and CDR2 SASEGT. As for this clone: Its antigen is undetermined.

Findings and caveats of the study: Cytomegalovirus association was listed for about 160 TCR beta chains. In a later analysis, at a false discovery rate of 0.05, 17,000 or so TCR beta sequences were associated with HLA alleles. In a later analysis, an Asian-associated ancestry cluster reportedly showed fewer N-insertions than the roughly 650-donor mean.

Primers for the PCR totalled 60 Vbeta and 13 Jbeta. Libraries were prepared by immunoSEQ multiplex PCR; TCRdb keeps only in-frame clonotypes and omits some of them. The repertoire holds fewer than 100,000 clones, with approximately 7.1% as singletons. The source is a man aged 45-65 years in good health and CMV-seronegative. The chain is built from TRBV6-1 and TRBJ1-3; D remains unclear. The material sequenced was PBMCs. The CDR3 loop is CAIGRVTGNTIYF. CDR3 coding DNA: TGTGCCATCGGTCGGGTGACTGGAAACACCATATATTTT.